This record covers a single TCR beta chain. Its antigen remains unidentified. The repertoire was sequenced with immunoSEQ multiplex PCR; TCRdb's copy has only in-frame clones and lacks some. The sample lists roughly 100,000 clones, about 89% occurring once. This specimen belongs to a study of PD-1 blockade in classical Hodgkin lymphoma. Every one of the patients relapsed after autologous stem cell transplantation (brentuximab vedotin exposure was variable). Between the trimmed V and J ends, which lost 3 bases and 5 bases, there was a span of 8 bases. The CDR3 sequence is 12 residues long. CDR1 is SEHNR and CDR2 is FQNEAQ in the germline V gene (reference sequence). Study-wide findings and caveats: Baseline diversity resembling that of newly diagnosed patients was seen in complete responders.

This sample comprised peripheral blood mononuclear cells (PBMCs), obtained before the second cycle of nivolumab. The chain combines TRBV7-9 with TRBJ2-7; D is undetermined. This sequence originates from a human donor with classical Hodgkin lymphoma. CDR3 amino acids: CASSFPSDEQYF. The CDR3 DNA follows: TGTGCCAGCAGCTTCCCTTCGGACGAGCAGTACTTC. The full variable domain, rest sourced from reference TRBV7-9 and TRBJ2-7, is DTGVSQNPRHKITKRGQNVTFRCDPISEHNRLYWYRQTLGQGPEFLTYFQNEAQLEKSRLLSDRFSAERPKGSFSTLEIQRTEQGDSAMYLCASSFPSDEQYFGPGTRLTVT.